One and the same sample provided the 21 T cell receptor beta chains below, sequenced in a study of blood T cell repertoires in COVID-19. TCRdb's copy holds only in-frame clones and misses some; the assay was immunoSEQ multiplex PCR. This table holds roughly 200,000 clones, more than 75% found once. The sequenced sample was peripheral blood. The receptor set was obtained from a woman between 40 and 50 years old with COVID-19, enrolled during active disease.

The genes are TRBV2 and TRBJ1-5; 7 bases match TRBD1. The germline CDR1 and CDR2 sequences are SNHLY and FYNNEI. The length of the CDR3 is 14 residues. V was clipped by 4 bases and J by 5 bases; unmatched bases: 5. The CDR3 loop is CASSVQQGDQPQHF. Written as DNA, the CDR3 is TGTGCCAGCAGTGTTCAGCAGGGGGATCAGCCCCAGCATTTT.

CDR3 DNA sequence: TGTGCCAGTAGTATGAATCGCGGGACAGGGGGCGCGGGCAATCAGCCCCAGCATTTT. It encodes CASSMNRGTGGAGNQPQHF. The chain employs TRBV19 and TRBJ1-5, with 12 nucleotides matching TRBD1. V gave up 3 bases and J gave up 2 bases; unmatched junction bases: 11. The CDR3 contains 19 residues. The germline gives CDR1 LNHDA, CDR2 SQIVND (reference sequence).

The chain joins TRBV6-5 to TRBJ1-6; a weak D match, TRBD1 (5 bases). The V end lost 6 bases, the J end lost 0 bases, and 9 bases lay between the germline ends. The CDR3 is 15 residues long. Per the germline V gene, CDR1 is MNHEY and CDR2 is SVGAGI. CDR3 sequence (DNA): TGTGCCAGCAGATCCCAGGGCTCCTATAATTCACCCCTCCACTTT. Protein product: CASRSQGSYNSPLHF.

V is TRBV19 and J is TRBJ1-3; D gene uncertain. V lost 7 bases, J lost 4 bases, and 11 bases lay in between. The CDR3 consists of 13 residues. Germline-derived CDR1 and CDR2 are LNHDA and SQIVND (reference sequence). The DNA of the CDR3 is TGTGCCAGTAACACAGAGTCGGGAAACACCATATATTTT. Protein sequence: CASNTESGNTIYF.

This clone was recorded only once. The rearrangement links TRBV2 to TRBJ1-3; a weak D match, TRBD1 (5 bases). CDR1 is SNHLY, CDR2 FYNNEI, per germline. With 7 bases removed from V and 6 bases from J, the gap between germline ends came to 13 bases. This CDR3 has 13 amino acids. The CDR3 sequence: CASTWDLLNTIYF. DNA of the CDR3: TGTGCCAGCACCTGGGACTTATTAAACACCATATATTTT.

This rearrangement joins TRBV9 to TRBJ2-5; TRBD2 matches 10 bases. This CDR3 is 16 amino acids long. Per germline, CDR1 SGDLS and CDR2 YYNGEE. The V and J ends lost 0 bases and 4 bases, in that order; junction bases with no gene match: 6. CDR3 amino acids: CASSVGRAGGRETQYF. Written as DNA, the CDR3 is TGTGCCAGCAGCGTAGGTCGAGCGGGGGGGCGAGAGACCCAGTACTTC.

The rearrangement joins TRBV6-6 to TRBJ1-2, with D possibly TRBD1 on 6 matching bases. Germline CDR1 is MNHNY and CDR2 is SVGAGI (reference sequence). Trimming took off 5 bases at V and 7 bases at J, with 14 bases between the two ends. The CDR3 length is 13 residues. In DNA, the CDR3 is TGTGCCAGCAGTACGGACAGTCGGGGTGGCTACACCTTC. Translation gives CASSTDSRGGYTF.

The chain couples TRBV6-5 to TRBJ2-7; D gene unclear. CDR3 size: 14 residues. Germline-derived CDR1 and CDR2 are MNHEY and SVGAGI. The germline V and J ends were trimmed by 2 bases and 1 base, with 9 bases remaining between them. CDR3 bases: TGTGCCAGCAGTTACGGCAGGATATCCTACGAGCAGTACTTC. Its protein product is CASSYGRISYEQYF.

This clone turned up a few times. The chain couples TRBV6-5 to TRBJ2-7, with a weak D call TRBD2 (6 bases). Germline-derived CDR1 and CDR2 are MNHEY and SVGAGI. V was cut by 0 bases and J by 5 bases, with 14 bases left in between. The CDR3 runs to 15 residues. CDR3 residues: CASSYSPAGSHEQYF. CDR3 coding DNA: TGTGCCAGCAGTTACTCACCAGCGGGTAGCCACGAGCAGTACTTC.

The chain recombines TRBV6-5 with TRBJ1-1, with D maybe TRBD1 (6 bases). Between the trimmed V and J ends, which lost 8 bases and 11 bases, there was a span of 15 bases. The germline V gene encodes CDR1 MNHEY and CDR2 SVGAGI. This CDR3 is 11 amino acids long. The CDR3 spells CASSRTEGAFF. As DNA, the CDR3 is TGTGCCAGCTCCCGGACAGAGGGGGCTTTCTTT.

The rearrangement links TRBV7-9 to TRBJ2-7; 12 bases match TRBD1. The J segment lost 3 bases and the V segment lost 5 bases, leaving 11 bases of the junction unmatched. Germline V lookup: CDR1 SEHNR, CDR2 FQNEAQ (reference sequence). This CDR3 has 17 amino acids. CDR3 nucleotide sequence: TGTGCCAGCAGCCCACAACCGGGACAGGGGGCGGTCTACGAGCAGTACTTC. Translation gives CASSPQPGQGAVYEQYF.

The rearrangement uses TRBV11-2 and TRBJ2-7, with D possibly matching TRBD2 (5 bases). The CDR3 runs 14 residues. V shed 2 bases and J shed 2 bases, with 10 bases lying between them. Germline V gene data show CDR1 as SGHAT and CDR2 as FQNNGV. The CDR3 loop is CASSLRLLAYEQYF. As DNA, the CDR3 is TGTGCCAGCAGCTTAAGGTTACTAGCCTACGAGCAGTACTTC.

The J gene is TRBJ1-1, the V gene TRBV6-2 or TRBV6-3, with TRBD1 as a possible D gene (5 bases). V dropped 4 bases and J dropped 1 base, with 10 bases sitting between them. Germline V CDR1 and CDR2: MNHEY, SVGEGT. There are 14 residues in the CDR3. This CDR3 is CASSSGGENTEAFF. The CDR3 DNA follows: TGTGCCAGCAGTTCGGGAGGGGAGAACACTGAAGCTTTCTTT.

The rearrangement links TRBV5-8 to TRBJ1-5; D is unresolved. The CDR3 is 13 amino acids. Deletions cut 1 base from V and 5 bases from J, with 7 bases between. Per germline, CDR1 SGHTS and CDR2 YDEGEE. The CDR3: CASSLTTDQPQHF. CDR3 nucleotide sequence: TGTGCCAGCAGCTTGACCACGGATCAGCCCCAGCATTTT.

The chain joins TRBV30 to TRBJ1-1; D is undetermined. V dropped 0 bases and J dropped 4 bases, with 6 bases sitting between them. The CDR3 has 12 residues. CDR1 and CDR2 (germline): GTSNPN, SVGIG (reference sequence). Written as DNA, the CDR3 is TGTGCCTGGAGTGTAGCGACCACTGAAGCTTTCTTT. This codes for CAWSVATTEAFF.

This clone was seen ten or more times. V is TRBV19 and J is TRBJ1-5; TRBD1 is a possible D gene (5 bases). V was shortened by 0 bases and J by 0 bases, with 15 bases between the two germline ends. The CDR3 has 18 amino acids. Germline CDR1 reads LNHDA; CDR2 reads SQIVND (reference sequence). In DNA form, the CDR3 reads TGTGCCAGTAGTATAGATCCGATGACAGTTAATAGCAATCAGCCCCAGCATTTT. It codes for CASSIDPMTVNSNQPQHF.

The rearrangement uses TRBV6-5 and TRBJ1-4; TRBD1 matches 10 bases. CDR3 length: 15 amino acids. The junction had 4 bases not matched to a gene; V was cut back by 4 bases and J by 5 bases. CDR1 is MNHEY, CDR2 SVGAGI, per germline. The CDR3 here is CASSWTGGRNEKLFF. CDR3 DNA: TGTGCCAGCAGTTGGACAGGGGGGAGAAATGAAAAACTGTTTTTT.

This clone was picked up one time. CDR3 residues: CAWSAKGRVTYEQYF. The CDR3 region has the DNA TGTGCCTGGAGTGCTAAAGGGAGGGTAACCTACGAGCAGTACTTC. V is TRBV30 and J is TRBJ2-7; TRBD2 matches at 7 bases. From germline, CDR1 is GTSNPN and CDR2 SVGIG (reference sequence). Trimming cost V 1 base and J 2 bases; bases outside gene matches: 8. The CDR3 is 15 residues long.

V usage is TRBV10-3 and J usage is TRBJ1-1; the match to TRBD1 covers 7 bases. This CDR3 region has 13 residues. Germline V CDR1 and CDR2: ENHRY, SYGVKD. The ends lost 4 bases at V and 6 bases at J; junction bases unmatched: 5. The DNA for the CDR3 is TGTGCCATCAGTGCTGAAGGGGGCCCTGAAGCTTTCTTT. It translates to CAISAEGGPEAFF.

The chain couples TRBV3-1 (or the pseudogene TRBV3-2) to TRBJ2-7, with TRBD2 identical over 11 bases. The CDR3 spans 14 residues. J was trimmed by 4 bases and V by 4 bases; bases with no gene match: 3. The V gene's germline CDR1 is LGHDT and CDR2 YNNKEL (reference sequence). In DNA, the CDR3 is TGTGCCAGCAGCCTGGCTAGCGGGAGGTACGAGCAGTACTTC. This gives the protein CASSLASGRYEQYF.

The rearrangement joins TRBV7-9 to TRBJ1-2; D unclear. Between the trimmed V and J ends, which lost 2 bases and 4 bases, there was a span of 11 bases. CDR1 and CDR2 (germline): SEHNR, FQNEAQ (reference sequence). The CDR3 is 14 amino acids. The CDR3 DNA reads TGTGCCAGCAGCTTATATCCAGGCGTCTATGGCTACACCTTC. Protein: CASSLYPGVYGYTF.